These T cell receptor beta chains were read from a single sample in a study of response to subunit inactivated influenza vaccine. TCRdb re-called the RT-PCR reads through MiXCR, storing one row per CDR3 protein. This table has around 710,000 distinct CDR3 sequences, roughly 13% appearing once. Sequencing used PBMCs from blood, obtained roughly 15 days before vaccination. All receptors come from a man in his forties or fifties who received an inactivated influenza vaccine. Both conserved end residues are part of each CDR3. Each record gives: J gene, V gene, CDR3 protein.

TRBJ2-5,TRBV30,CAWSVLRELGTQYF
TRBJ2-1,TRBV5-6,CASSRRGSVYNEQFF
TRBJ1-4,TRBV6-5,CASSYLAGHEKLFF
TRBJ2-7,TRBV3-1,CASSYFGDSYEQYF
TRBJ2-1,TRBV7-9,CASSLDSGRGNEQFF
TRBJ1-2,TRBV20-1,CSARDRGGPYTF
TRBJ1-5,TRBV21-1,CASSKKDPWHF
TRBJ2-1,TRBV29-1,CSVVLLAGGHSSYNEQFF
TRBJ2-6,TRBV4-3,CASSNRGLFYSGANVLTF
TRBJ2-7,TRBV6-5,CASSYDDASYEQYF
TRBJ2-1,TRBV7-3,CASSLLPGGPSHEQFF
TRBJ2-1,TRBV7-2,CASSLNGRGNEQFF
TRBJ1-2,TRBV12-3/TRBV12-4,CASRPKEGRRHGYTF
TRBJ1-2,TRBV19,CASSIAGTNNYGYTF
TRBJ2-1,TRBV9,CASSVTGSTNNEQFF
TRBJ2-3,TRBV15,CATSGHLPTQYF
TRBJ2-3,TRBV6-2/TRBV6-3,CASSYSGQSTDTQYF
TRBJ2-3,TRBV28,CASSLWGGGGTDTQYF
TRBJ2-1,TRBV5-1,CASSPRGTSFDEQFF
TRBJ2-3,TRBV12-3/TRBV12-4,CASSSTRLVGSTDTQYF
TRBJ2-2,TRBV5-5,CASSLVGMNTGELFF
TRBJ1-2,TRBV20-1,CSARAGTGGFYGYTF
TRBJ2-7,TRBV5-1,CASRIGLARSYEQYF
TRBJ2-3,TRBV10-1,CASSESGITQYF
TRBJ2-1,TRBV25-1,CASSARGGSEQFF
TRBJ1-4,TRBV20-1,CSATGTGNEKLFF
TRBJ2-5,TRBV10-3,CAISESPRSEGQYF
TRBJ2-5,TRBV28,CASRRTGRETQYF
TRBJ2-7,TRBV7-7,CASSLEDTTEQYF
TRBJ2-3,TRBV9,CASSPIGGGKSDTQYF
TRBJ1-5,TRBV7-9,CASSPDRGRGDQPQHF
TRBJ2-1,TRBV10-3,CAISPLGTSGGKVEQFF
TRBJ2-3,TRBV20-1,CSAGLAFDTQYF
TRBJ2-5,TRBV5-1,CASSGVGKTQYF
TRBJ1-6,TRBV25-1,CASSQTGGYNSPLHF
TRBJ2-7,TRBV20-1,CSARDQGLAGVRAYEQYF
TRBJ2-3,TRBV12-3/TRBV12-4,CASSLRGGGTDTQYF
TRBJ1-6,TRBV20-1,CSARELTRSSYNSPLHF
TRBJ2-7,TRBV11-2,CASSFGANSYEQYF
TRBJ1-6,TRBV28,CASSKDISSYNSPLHF
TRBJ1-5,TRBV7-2,CASSLVRGYNQPQHF
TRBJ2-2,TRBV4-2,CASSQDATGNTGELFF
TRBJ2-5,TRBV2,CASSERLAGLYQETQYF
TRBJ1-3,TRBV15,CATSRGTVGNTIYF
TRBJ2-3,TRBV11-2,CASSFALPSTDTQYF
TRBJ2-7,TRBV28,CASSLLQGGEQYF
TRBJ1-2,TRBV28,CACSYRLGYGYTF
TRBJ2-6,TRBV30,CAWSVDVGGANVLTF